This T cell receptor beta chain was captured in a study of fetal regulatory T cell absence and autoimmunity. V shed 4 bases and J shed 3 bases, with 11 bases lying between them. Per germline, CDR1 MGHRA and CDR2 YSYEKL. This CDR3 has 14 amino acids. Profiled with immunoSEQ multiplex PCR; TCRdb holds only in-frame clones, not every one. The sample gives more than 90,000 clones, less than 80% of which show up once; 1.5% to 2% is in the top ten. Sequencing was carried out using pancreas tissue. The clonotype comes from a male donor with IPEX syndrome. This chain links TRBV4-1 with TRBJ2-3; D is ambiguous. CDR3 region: CASSRVRITDTQYF. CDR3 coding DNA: TGCGCCAGCAGCCGCGTCCGTATAACAGATACGCAGTATTTT.